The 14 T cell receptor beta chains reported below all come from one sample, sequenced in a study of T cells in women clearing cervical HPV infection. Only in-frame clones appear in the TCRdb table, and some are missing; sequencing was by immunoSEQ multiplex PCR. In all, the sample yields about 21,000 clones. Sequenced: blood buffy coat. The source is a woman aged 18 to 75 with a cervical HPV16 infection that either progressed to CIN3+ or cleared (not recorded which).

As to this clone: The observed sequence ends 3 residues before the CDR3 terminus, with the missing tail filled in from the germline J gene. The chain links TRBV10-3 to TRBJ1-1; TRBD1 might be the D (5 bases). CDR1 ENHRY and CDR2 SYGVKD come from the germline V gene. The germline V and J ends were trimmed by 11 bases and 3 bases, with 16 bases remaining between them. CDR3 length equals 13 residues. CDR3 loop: CAQRRGVDTEAFF. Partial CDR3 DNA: TGTGCCCAACGGCGGGGCGTTGACACTGAA.

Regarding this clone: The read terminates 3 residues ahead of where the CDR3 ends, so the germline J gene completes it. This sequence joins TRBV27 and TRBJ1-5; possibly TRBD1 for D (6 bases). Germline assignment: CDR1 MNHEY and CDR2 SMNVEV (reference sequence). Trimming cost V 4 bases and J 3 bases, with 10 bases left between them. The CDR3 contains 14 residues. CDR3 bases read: TGTGCCAGCAGTTACACAGGGTTCAATCAGCCC. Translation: CASSYTGFNQP. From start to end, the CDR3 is CASSYTGFNQPQHF.

CDR3 amino acids: CASSIGRGKPTDTQYF. The part of the CDR3 DNA that was read is TGTGCCAGTAGTATTGGCCGGGGGAAACCCACAGATACG. This rearrangement joins TRBV19 to TRBJ2-3, with a possible D match to TRBD2 (6 bases). The read is 3 residues too short to cover the CDR3 end, so that end is filled in from the germline J gene. Germline CDR1 reads LNHDA; CDR2 reads SQIVND (reference sequence). The ends were cut back, 3 bases at V and 2 bases at J, with 15 bases in the middle. The CDR3 extends over 16 amino acids.

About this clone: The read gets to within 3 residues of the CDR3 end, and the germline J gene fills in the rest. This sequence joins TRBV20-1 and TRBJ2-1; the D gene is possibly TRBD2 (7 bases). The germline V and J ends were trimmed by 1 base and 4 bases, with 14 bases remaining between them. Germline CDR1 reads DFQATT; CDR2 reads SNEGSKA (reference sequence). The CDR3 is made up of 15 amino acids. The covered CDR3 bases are TGCAGTGCTAGAGTAGAGGGGGGGAGGTACAATGAG. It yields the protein CSARVEGGRYNE. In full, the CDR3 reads CSARVEGGRYNEQFF.

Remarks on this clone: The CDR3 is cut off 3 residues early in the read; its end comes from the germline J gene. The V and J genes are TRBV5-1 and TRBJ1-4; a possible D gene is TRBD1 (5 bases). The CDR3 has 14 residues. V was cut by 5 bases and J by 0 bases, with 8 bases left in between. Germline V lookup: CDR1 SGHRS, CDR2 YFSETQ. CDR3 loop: CASSRGTTNEKLFF. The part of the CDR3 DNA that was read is TGCGCCAGCAGTCGGGGGACAACTAATGAAAAA. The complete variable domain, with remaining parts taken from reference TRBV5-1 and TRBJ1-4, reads KAGVTQTPRYLIKTRGQQVTLSCSPISGHRSVSWYQQTPGQGLQFLFEYFSETQRNKGNFPGRFSGRQFSNSRSEMNVSTLELGDSALYLCASSRGTTNEKLFFGSGTQLSVL.

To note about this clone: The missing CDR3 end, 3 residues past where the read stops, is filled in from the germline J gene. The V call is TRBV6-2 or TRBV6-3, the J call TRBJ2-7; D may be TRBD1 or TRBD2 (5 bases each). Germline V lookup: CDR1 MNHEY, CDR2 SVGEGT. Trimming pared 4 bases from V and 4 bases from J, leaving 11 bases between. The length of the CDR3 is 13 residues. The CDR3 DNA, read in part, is TGTGCCAGCAGTTCGGAGAGGGGTTACGAG. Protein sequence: CASSSERGYE. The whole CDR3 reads CASSSERGYEQYF.

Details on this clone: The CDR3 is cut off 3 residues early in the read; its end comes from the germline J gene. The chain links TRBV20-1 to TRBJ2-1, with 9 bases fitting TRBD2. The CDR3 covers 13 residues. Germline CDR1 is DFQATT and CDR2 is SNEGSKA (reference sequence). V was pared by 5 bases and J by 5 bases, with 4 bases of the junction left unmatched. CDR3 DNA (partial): TGCAGTGCTCTTAGCGGGAGCCACAATGAG. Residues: CSALSGSHNE. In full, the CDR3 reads CSALSGSHNEQFF.

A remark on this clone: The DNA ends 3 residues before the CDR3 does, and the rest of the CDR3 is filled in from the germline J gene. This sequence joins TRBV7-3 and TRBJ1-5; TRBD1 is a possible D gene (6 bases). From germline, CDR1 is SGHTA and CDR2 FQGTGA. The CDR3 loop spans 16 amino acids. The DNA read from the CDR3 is TGTGCCAGCAGCCCCGCGCGGGGGCGGGAGCCCACCCCC. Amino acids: CASSPARGREPTP. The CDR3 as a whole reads CASSPARGREPTPQHF.

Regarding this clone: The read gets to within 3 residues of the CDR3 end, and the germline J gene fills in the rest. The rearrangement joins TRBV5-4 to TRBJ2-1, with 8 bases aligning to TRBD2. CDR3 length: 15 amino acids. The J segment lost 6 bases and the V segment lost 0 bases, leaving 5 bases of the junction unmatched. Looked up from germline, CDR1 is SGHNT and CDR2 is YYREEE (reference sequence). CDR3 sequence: CASSLEVAGLNEQFF. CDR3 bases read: TGTGCCAGCAGCTTGGAGGTAGCGGGACTCAATGAG.

This CDR3 is CASSVHDSSGELFF. The DNA read from the CDR3 is TGTGCCAGCAGTGTGCATGACAGCTCCGGGGAG. This sequence joins TRBV7-2 and TRBJ2-2; maybe TRBD1 (5 bases). The CDR3 end falls 3 residues outside the read, so it is completed with the germline J gene. Germline CDR1 is SGHTA and CDR2 is FQGNSA. Trimming removed 6 bases from V and 6 bases from J, with 14 bases in between. The CDR3 is made up of 14 amino acids. The complete variable domain, with remaining parts taken from reference TRBV7-2 and TRBJ2-2, reads GAGVSQSPSNKVTEKGKDVELRCDPISGHTALYWYRQSLGQGLEFLIYFQGNSAPDKSGLPSDRFSAERTGGSVSTLTIQRTQQEDSAVYLCASSVHDSSGELFFGEGSRLTVL.

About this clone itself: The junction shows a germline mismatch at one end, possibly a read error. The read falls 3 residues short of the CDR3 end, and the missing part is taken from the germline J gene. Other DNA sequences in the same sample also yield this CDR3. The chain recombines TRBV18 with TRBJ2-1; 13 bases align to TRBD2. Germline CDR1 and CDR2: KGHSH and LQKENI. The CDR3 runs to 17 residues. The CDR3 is CASSPPPGTSGDNEQFF. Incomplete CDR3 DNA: TGTGCCAGCTCCCCACCCCCCGGGACTAGCGGGGACAATGAG.

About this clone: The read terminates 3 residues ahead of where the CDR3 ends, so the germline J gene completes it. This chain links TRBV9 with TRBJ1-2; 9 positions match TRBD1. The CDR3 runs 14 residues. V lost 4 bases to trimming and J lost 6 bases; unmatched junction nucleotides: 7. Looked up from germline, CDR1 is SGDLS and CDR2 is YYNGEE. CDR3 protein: CASSSQRTGDGYTF. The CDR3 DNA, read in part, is TGTGCCAGCAGCAGCCAACGGACAGGGGATGGC.

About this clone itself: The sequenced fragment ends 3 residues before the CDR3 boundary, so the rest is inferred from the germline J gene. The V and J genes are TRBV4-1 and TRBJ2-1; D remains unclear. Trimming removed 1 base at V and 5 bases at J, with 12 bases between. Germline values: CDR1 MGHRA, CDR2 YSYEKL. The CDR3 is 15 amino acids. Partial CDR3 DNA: TGCGCCAGCAGCCAAGTGGTGGGCGTTCACAATGAG. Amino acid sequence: CASSQVVGVHNE. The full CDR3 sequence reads CASSQVVGVHNEQFF.

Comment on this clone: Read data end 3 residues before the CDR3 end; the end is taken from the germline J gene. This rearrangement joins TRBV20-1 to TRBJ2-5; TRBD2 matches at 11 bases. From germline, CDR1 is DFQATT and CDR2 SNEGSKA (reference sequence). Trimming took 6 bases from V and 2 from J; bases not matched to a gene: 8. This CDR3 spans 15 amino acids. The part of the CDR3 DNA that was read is TGCAGTGCAATAGCGGGAGGGGGACTTCAAGAGACC. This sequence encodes CSAIAGGGLQET. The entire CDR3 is CSAIAGGGLQETQYF.